Presented here are 19 T cell receptor beta chains from one specimen sequenced in a study of blood T cells in healthy people across ages (dated by TCRdb to about 2015). The library was generated by 5' RACE. Sequenced on an Illumina HiSeq 2500. The second PCR ran for about 6 to 12 cycles and used a J-beta primer mix along with a sample-barcoded 5' primer. In TCRdb, the public reads were trimmed at Q25 with fastp and aligned with MiXCR, with productive beta chains retained. Every entry covers one CDR3 protein and lists the most common genes and DNA from its rows. Within this sample are about 1.4 million distinct CDR3 sequences, with approximately 59% of them counted one time only. The ten largest clones add up to 6.7% of the sample. Material for sequencing was blood. The receptors come from a man younger than 30 in good health.

The rearrangement links TRBV20-1 to TRBJ1-2; D call uncertain. Trimming took off 3 bases at V and 3 bases at J, with 11 bases between the two ends. The CDR3 spans 13 residues. Germline V CDR1 and CDR2: DFQATT, SNEGSKA (reference sequence). The CDR3 spells CSASSAADYGYTF. DNA of the CDR3: TGCAGTGCTAGCTCGGCGGCGGACTATGGCTACACCTTC.

This rearrangement joins TRBV7-2 to TRBJ2-1; D gene unclear. Trimming shortened V by 4 bases and J by 0 bases, and 7 bases separated the two germline ends. Per germline, CDR1 SGHTA and CDR2 FQGNSA. This CDR3 contains 14 residues. The CDR3 loop reads CASSSYGSYNEQFF. The CDR3 region has the DNA TGTGCCAGCAGCTCCTATGGCTCCTACAATGAGCAGTTCTTC.

The V and J genes are TRBV27 and TRBJ1-5, with 10 bases that match TRBD1. The CDR3 extends over 14 amino acids. V was pared by 10 bases and J by 3 bases, with 6 bases of the junction left unmatched. The germline V gene has CDR1 MNHEY and CDR2 SMNVEV (reference sequence). The CDR3 sequence: CAIGQGDLNQPQHF. The CDR3, as DNA: TGTGCCATCGGACAGGGGGATCTCAATCAGCCCCAGCATTTT.

This chain joins TRBV20-1 and TRBJ2-3, with 8 nucleotides matching TRBD2. The V segment lost 6 bases and the J segment 11 bases; nucleotides outside the gene matches: 13. CDR3 length: 13 amino acids. Germline V gene lookup returns CDR1 DFQATT and CDR2 SNEGSKA (reference sequence). The CDR3 DNA is TGCAGTGCATCTAGCCAAGCGGGGGTACAGCAGTATTTT. This translates into CSASSQAGVQQYF.

The chain is built from TRBV10-1 and TRBJ1-4; the D is unclear. Germline V gives CDR1 WNHNN, CDR2 SYGVQD (reference sequence). Trimming shortened V by 2 bases and J by 6 bases, and 13 bases separated the two germline ends. The CDR3 totals 15 residues. Here the CDR3 DNA reads TGCGCCAGCAGTGAGGGTCCCGGGAAAGATGAAAAACTGTTTTTT. It yields the protein CASSEGPGKDEKLFF.

This sequence joins TRBV20-1 and TRBJ2-1, with 8 bases aligning to TRBD2. Germline lookup yields CDR1 DFQATT and CDR2 SNEGSKA (reference sequence). The CDR3 length is 14 residues. CDR3: CMFDSGTSNNEQFF. The CDR3 DNA follows: TGCATGTTTGATAGCGGGACCTCGAACAATGAGCAGTTCTTC.

This clonotype was seen more than once but under ten times. V is TRBV25-1 and J is TRBJ1-2; 7 nucleotides line up with TRBD1. V was clipped by 1 base and J by 6 bases; unmatched bases: 8. The length of the CDR3 is 15 residues. CDR1 is MGHDK and CDR2 is SYGVNS in the germline V gene. Here the CDR3 reads CASSEWGTELNGYTF. The CDR3 DNA follows: TGTGCCAGCAGTGAATGGGGGACAGAGCTGAATGGCTACACCTTC.

The chain has TRBV4-1 and TRBJ2-7, with D possibly matching TRBD2 (6 bases). CDR1 and CDR2 from the germline V gene are MGHRA and YSYEKL. This CDR3 has 13 residues. V lost 4 bases to trimming and J lost 2 bases, with 9 bases between them. CDR3 coding DNA: TGCGCCAGCAGCCCTAGCGAACCCTACGAGCAGTACTTC. This gives the protein CASSPSEPYEQYF.

The chain employs TRBV29-1 and TRBJ1-2; D is ambiguous. Trimming left V 3 bases short and J 4 bases short, with 15 bases between. Germline CDR1 reads SQVTM; CDR2 reads ANQGSEA. CDR3 size: 14 residues. CDR3 nucleotide sequence: TGCAGCGTTGAGGAACAGACAACCCTCTATGGCTACACCTTC. It is translated as CSVEEQTTLYGYTF. Supplemented by reference TRBV29-1 and TRBJ1-2, the full variable domain reads SAVISQKPSRDICQRGTSLTIQCQVDSQVTMMFWYRQQPGQSLTLIATANQGSEATYESGFVIDKFPISRPNLTFSTLTVSNMSPEDSSIYLCSVEEQTTLYGYTFGSGTRLTVV.

This clonotype has just a few counts. This chain uses TRBV20-1 with TRBJ2-3; unclear D gene. Looked up from germline, CDR1 is DFQATT and CDR2 is SNEGSKA (reference sequence). The CDR3 covers 12 residues. V gave up 4 bases and J gave up 5 bases, with 10 bases separating them. The DNA for the CDR3 is TGCAGTGCTAATCCTCTCCGAGATACGCAGTATTTT. Its protein product is CSANPLRDTQYF.

V usage is TRBV29-1 and J usage is TRBJ2-1; TRBD1 matches 8 bases. Germline lookup yields CDR1 SQVTM and CDR2 ANQGSEA. This CDR3 region has 13 residues. J was trimmed by 7 bases and V by 6 bases; bases with no gene match: 8. The CDR3 sequence is CSVDRDDHNEQFF. As DNA, the CDR3 is TGCAGCGTGGACAGGGATGATCATAATGAGCAGTTCTTC.

The genes are TRBV5-6 and TRBJ1-2; a possible D gene is TRBD1 (5 bases). CDR1 is SGHDT, CDR2 YYEEEE, per germline. This CDR3 is 14 amino acids long. V was shortened by 2 bases and J by 3 bases, with 11 bases between the two germline ends. The CDR3 region has the DNA TGTGCCAGCAGCTTCGGGGGAAATTACTATGGCTACACCTTC. Encoded protein: CASSFGGNYYGYTF.

The chain recombines TRBV7-9 with TRBJ2-7; 8 nucleotides line up with TRBD1. This CDR3 has 15 residues. The V gene end was trimmed by 4 bases and the J gene end by 4 bases; junction bases not matched to a gene: 9. Looked up from germline, CDR1 is SEHNR and CDR2 is FQNEAQ (reference sequence). CDR3 protein: CASSWDRTTPYEQYF. CDR3 bases: TGTGCCAGCAGCTGGGACAGGACCACCCCTTACGAGCAGTACTTC. Full variable domain (missing parts from reference TRBV7-9 and TRBJ2-7): DTGVSQNPRHKITKRGQNVTFRCDPISEHNRLYWYRQTLGQGPEFLTYFQNEAQLEKSRLLSDRFSAERPKGSFSTLEIQRTEQGDSAMYLCASSWDRTTPYEQYFGPGTRLTVT.

V is TRBV4-2 and J is TRBJ1-1, with TRBD1 matching 9 bases. V was clipped by 1 base and J by 0 bases; unmatched bases: 9. The CDR3 spans 18 residues. Germline-derived CDR1 and CDR2 are LGHNA and YNFKEQ. CDR3 sequence (DNA): TGTGCCAGCAGCCAAGTCATCCGGGACAGGGATCTGAACACTGAAGCTTTCTTT. Encoded protein: CASSQVIRDRDLNTEAFF.

The sample holds a few counts of this clonotype. J is TRBJ2-5 and V is TRBV24-1; D call uncertain. The CDR3 contains 13 residues. The V end lost 6 bases, the J end lost 4 bases, and 11 bases lay between the germline ends. The germline CDR1 and CDR2 sequences are KGHDR and SFDVKD. In DNA, the CDR3 is TGTGCCACCAGTAATGGTTATCGAGAGACCCAGTACTTC. This codes for CATSNGYRETQYF.

V usage is TRBV27 and J usage is TRBJ1-5; D remains unclear. The germline V and J ends were trimmed by 4 bases and 0 bases, with 7 bases remaining between them. Looked up from germline, CDR1 is MNHEY and CDR2 is SMNVEV (reference sequence). The CDR3 runs to 14 residues. CDR3 nucleotide sequence: TGTGCCAGCAGTTCACTGTTTAGCAATCAGCCCCAGCATTTT. Encoded protein: CASSSLFSNQPQHF.

The rearrangement links TRBV3-1 to TRBJ2-7; D is undetermined. V was pared by 3 bases and J by 2 bases, with 8 bases between. Germline assignment: CDR1 LGHDT and CDR2 YNNKEL (reference sequence). The CDR3 consists of 13 residues. The CDR3 DNA sequence: TGTGCCAGCAGCCAGACGACGGCCTACGAGCAGTACTTC. It encodes CASSQTTAYEQYF.

This clonotype was counted a few times. The chain combines TRBV29-1 with TRBJ2-4; 10 bases agree with TRBD2. The V gene end was trimmed by 4 bases and the J gene end by 0 bases; junction bases not matched to a gene: 6. Germline-derived CDR1 and CDR2 are SQVTM and ANQGSEA. The CDR3 loop spans 16 amino acids. The CDR3 sequence is CSVASLAGLAKNIQYF. CDR3 nucleotides: TGCAGCGTTGCGTCACTAGCGGGACTAGCCAAAAACATTCAGTACTTC.

J is TRBJ2-4 and V is TRBV3-1, with 14 positions matching TRBD2. The J segment lost 7 bases and the V segment lost 0 bases, leaving 5 bases of the junction unmatched. Looked up from germline, CDR1 is LGHDT and CDR2 is YNNKEL (reference sequence). The CDR3 has 17 residues. The CDR3: CASSQDARTSGRNIQYF. The CDR3 region has the DNA TGTGCCAGCAGCCAAGATGCCAGGACTAGCGGGAGGAACATTCAGTACTTC.